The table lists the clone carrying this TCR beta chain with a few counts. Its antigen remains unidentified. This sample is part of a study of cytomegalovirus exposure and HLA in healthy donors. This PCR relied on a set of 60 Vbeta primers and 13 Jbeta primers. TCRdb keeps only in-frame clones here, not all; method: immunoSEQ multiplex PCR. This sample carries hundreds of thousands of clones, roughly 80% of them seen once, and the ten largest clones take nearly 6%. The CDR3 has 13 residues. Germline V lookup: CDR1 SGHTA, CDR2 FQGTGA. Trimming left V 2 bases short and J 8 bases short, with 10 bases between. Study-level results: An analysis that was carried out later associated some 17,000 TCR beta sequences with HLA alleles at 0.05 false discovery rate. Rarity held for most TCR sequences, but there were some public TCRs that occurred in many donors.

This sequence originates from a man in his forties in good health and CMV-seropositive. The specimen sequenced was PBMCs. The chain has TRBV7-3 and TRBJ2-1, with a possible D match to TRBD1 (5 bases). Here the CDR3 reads CASSLFQGDEQFF. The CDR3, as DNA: TGTGCCAGCAGCTTATTTCAAGGGGATGAGCAGTTCTTC.